The clone carrying this T cell receptor (beta chain) was observed at least ten times. Its target is unknown. Conversion of TCR transcripts into cDNA relied on 5'RACE template switching, which added a universal primer site and UMIs. TCRdb itself ran the 5' RACE reads through MiXCR, one entry per CDR3 protein. The sample lists a few hundred thousand distinct CDR3 sequences; less than 20% were seen once. This entry comes from a study of T cells after yellow fever vaccination. General observations from the study: There was a possibility that FACS-sorted repertoires contained abundant clonotypes contaminating from the bulk population. Only a minor proportion of clonotypes was detected across both CD4 and CD8 compartments.

This CDR3 comprises 13 residues. CDR1 and CDR2 (germline): MNHEY, SVGEGT. The V end was cut by 7 bases, the J end by 4 bases, with 13 bases between. The sequences come from PBMCs, collected 5 days after the first yellow fever vaccination. V usage is TRBV6-2 or TRBV6-3 and J usage is TRBJ1-2; no clear D. This TCR derives from a man between 18 and 35 years old who received the YFV17D yellow fever vaccine. The CDR3 reads CASTNSRTYGYTF. The CDR3 DNA is TGTGCCAGCACGAACTCCAGGACCTATGGCTACACCTTC.